The 3 T cell receptor beta chains listed next were all sequenced from one sample in a study of blood T cell repertoires in COVID-19. Sequencing was performed with immunoSEQ multiplex PCR; in TCRdb, only in-frame clones are kept and a portion is missing. Among about 200,000 clones listed, 81% were seen once. Sequenced material: PBMCs or T cells enriched from blood (not recorded which). The receptors originated from a woman in her forties or fifties with acute COVID-19.

The CDR3 loop is CASSDRPTGIHQPQHF. CDR3 DNA: TGTGCCAGCAGTGACCGTCCAACAGGGATCCATCAGCCCCAGCATTTT. The chain joins TRBV2 to TRBJ1-5; D may be TRBD1 (6 bases). Trimming pared 3 bases from V and 5 bases from J, leaving 17 bases between. Per the germline V gene, CDR1 is SNHLY and CDR2 is FYNNEI. The CDR3 length is 16 residues.

The V call is TRBV15, the J call TRBJ1-2, with TRBD1 identical over 7 bases. V lost 5 bases, J lost 2 bases, and 14 bases stayed unmatched. This CDR3 has 17 residues. The germline V gene encodes CDR1 LNHNV and CDR2 YYDKDF (reference sequence). The CDR3: CATSPPGTANTNYGYTF. For the CDR3, the DNA is TGTGCCACCAGCCCCCCCGGGACAGCCAACACCAACTATGGCTACACCTTC.

The V gene is TRBV5-1, the J gene TRBJ1-6; unclear D gene. V was shortened by 1 base and J by 5 bases, with 7 bases between the two germline ends. Per the germline V gene, CDR1 is SGHRS and CDR2 is YFSETQ. The CDR3 sequence is 14 residues long. CDR3 DNA sequence: TGCGCCAGCAGCTTGATACAGAATAATTCACCCCTCCACTTT. It translates to CASSLIQNNSPLHF.